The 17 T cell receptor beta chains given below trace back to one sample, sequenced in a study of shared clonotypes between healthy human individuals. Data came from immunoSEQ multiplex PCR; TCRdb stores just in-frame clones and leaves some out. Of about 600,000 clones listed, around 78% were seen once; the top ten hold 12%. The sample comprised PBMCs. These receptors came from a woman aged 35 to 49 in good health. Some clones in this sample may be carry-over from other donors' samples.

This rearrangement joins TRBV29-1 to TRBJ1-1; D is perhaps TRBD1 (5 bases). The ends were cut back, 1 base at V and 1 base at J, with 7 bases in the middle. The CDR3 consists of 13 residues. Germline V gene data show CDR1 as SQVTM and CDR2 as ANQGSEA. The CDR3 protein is CSVEGQKNTEAFF. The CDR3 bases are TGCAGCGTTGAAGGACAGAAGAACACTGAAGCTTTCTTT.

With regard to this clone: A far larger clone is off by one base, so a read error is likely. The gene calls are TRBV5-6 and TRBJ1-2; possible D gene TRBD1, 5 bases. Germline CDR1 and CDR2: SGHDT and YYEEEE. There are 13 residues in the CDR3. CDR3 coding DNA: TGTGCCAGCAGCCCGCGACAGATCTATGGCTGCACCTTC. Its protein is CASSPRQIYGCTF.

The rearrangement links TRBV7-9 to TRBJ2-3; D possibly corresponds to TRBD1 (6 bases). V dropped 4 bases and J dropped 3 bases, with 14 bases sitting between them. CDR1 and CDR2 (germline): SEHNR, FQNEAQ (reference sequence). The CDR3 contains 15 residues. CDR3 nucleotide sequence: TGTGCCAGCAGCTCCTACCAGGGGAATACAGATACGCAGTATTTT. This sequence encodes CASSSYQGNTDTQYF.

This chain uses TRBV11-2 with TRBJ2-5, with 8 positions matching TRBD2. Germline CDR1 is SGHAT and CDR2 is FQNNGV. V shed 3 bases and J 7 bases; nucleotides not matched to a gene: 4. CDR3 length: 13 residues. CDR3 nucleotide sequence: TGTGCCAGCAGCTTGGCCGGGAGGGGGACCCAGTACTTC. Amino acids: CASSLAGRGTQYF.

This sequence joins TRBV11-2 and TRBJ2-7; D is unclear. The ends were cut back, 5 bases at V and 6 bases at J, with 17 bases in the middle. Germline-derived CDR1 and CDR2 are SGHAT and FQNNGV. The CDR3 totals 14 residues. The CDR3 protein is CASSILRTLSEQYF. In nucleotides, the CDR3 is TGTGCCAGCAGCATCCTCAGGACGCTATCCGAGCAGTACTTC.

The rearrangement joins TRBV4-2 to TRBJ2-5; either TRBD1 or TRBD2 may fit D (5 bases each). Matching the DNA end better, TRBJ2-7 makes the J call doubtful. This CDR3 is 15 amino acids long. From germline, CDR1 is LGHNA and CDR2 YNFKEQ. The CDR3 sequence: CASSQGVADSYEQYF. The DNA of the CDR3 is TGTGCCAGCAGCCAGGGGGTAGCAGACTCCTACGAGCAGTACTTC.

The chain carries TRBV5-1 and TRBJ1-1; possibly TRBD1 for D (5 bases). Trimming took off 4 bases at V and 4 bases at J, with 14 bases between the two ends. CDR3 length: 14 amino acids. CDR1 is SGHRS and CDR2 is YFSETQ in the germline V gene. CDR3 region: CASSRRGGGTEAFF. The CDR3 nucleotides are TGCGCCAGCAGCCGCCGGGGGGGAGGCACTGAAGCTTTCTTT.

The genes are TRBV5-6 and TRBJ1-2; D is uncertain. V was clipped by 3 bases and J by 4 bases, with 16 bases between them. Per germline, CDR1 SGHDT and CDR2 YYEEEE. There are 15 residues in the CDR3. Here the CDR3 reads CASSSDQTPLYGYTF. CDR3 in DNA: TGTGCCAGCAGCTCCGACCAGACCCCTCTCTATGGCTACACCTTC. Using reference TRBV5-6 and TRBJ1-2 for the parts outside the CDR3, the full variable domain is DAGVTQSPTHLIKTRGQQVTLRCSPKSGHDTVSWYQQALGQGPQFIFQYYEEEERQRGNFPDRFSGHQFPNYSSELNVNALLLGDSALYLCASSSDQTPLYGYTFGSGTRLTVV.

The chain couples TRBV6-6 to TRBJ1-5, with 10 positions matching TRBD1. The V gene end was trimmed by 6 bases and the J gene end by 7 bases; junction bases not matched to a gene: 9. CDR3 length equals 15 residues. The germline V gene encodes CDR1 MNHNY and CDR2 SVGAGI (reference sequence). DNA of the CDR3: TGTGCCAGCAGGGGGACAGGGGTTATGGACCAGCCCCAGCATTTT. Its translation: CASRGTGVMDQPQHF.

CDR3 region: CASSLRDRGGEQYF. DNA for the CDR3: TGTGCCAGCAGCCTCCGGGACAGGGGTGGCGAGCAGTACTTC. V is TRBV5-6 and J is TRBJ2-7; 10 nucleotides line up with TRBD1. Losses at the gene ends were 4 bases for V and 6 bases for J; bases not matched to a gene: 7. The CDR3 has 14 residues. Germline loops: CDR1 SGHDT, CDR2 YYEEEE.

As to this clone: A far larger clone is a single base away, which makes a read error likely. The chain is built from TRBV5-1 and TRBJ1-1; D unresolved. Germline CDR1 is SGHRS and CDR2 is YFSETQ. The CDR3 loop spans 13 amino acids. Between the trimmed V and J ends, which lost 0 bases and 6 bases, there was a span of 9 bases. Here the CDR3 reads CASSLEVTPEAFF. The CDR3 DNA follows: TGCGCCAGCAGCTTGGAGGTAACCCCTGAAGCTTTCTTT.

CDR3 protein: CASSQDGGQANYEQYF. The CDR3 coding sequence is TGCGCCAGCAGCCAAGATGGGGGACAGGCGAACTACGAGCAGTACTTC. The chain employs TRBV4-3 and TRBJ2-7; 8 nucleotides line up with TRBD1. The ends lost 0 bases at V and 3 bases at J; junction bases unmatched: 7. This CDR3 contains 16 residues. Germline values: CDR1 LGHNA, CDR2 YSLEER.

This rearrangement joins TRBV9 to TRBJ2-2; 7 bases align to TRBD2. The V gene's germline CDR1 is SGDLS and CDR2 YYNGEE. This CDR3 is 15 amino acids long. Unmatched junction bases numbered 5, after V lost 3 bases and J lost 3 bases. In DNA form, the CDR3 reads TGTGCCAGCAGCGCGGGGAGGGCCGACACCGGGGAGCTGTTTTTT. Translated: CASSAGRADTGELFF.

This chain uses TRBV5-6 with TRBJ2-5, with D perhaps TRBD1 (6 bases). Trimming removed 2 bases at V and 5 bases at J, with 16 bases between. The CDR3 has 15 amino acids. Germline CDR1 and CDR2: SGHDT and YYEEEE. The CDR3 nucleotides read TGTGCCAGCAGCTTATTAACAGGGTCCGGGGAGACCCAGTACTTC. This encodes CASSLLTGSGETQYF. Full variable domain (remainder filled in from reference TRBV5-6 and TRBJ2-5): DAGVTQSPTHLIKTRGQQVTLRCSPKSGHDTVSWYQQALGQGPQFIFQYYEEEERQRGNFPDRFSGHQFPNYSSELNVNALLLGDSALYLCASSLLTGSGETQYFGPGTRLLVL.

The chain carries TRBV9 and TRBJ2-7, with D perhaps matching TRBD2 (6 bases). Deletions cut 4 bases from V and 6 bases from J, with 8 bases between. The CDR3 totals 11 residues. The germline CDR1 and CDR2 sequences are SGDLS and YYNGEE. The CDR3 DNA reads TGTGCCAGCAGCATTAGCGGCGAGCAGTACTTC. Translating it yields CASSISGEQYF.

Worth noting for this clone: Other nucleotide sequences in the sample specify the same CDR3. In nucleotides, the CDR3 is TGTGCCAGCAGTGACCGTGGTAGCACAGATACGCAGTATTTT. Protein sequence: CASSDRGSTDTQYF. V is TRBV6-4 and J is TRBJ2-3; D not certain. Trimming shortened V by 2 bases and J by 0 bases, and 6 bases separated the two germline ends. CDR1 is MRHNA, CDR2 SNTAGT, per germline. This CDR3 region has 14 residues.

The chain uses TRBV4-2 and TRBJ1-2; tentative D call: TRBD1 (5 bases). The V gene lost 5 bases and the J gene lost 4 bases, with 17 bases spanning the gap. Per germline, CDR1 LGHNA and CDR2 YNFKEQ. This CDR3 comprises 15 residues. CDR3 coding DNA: TGTGCCAGCAGCGCGCCGGGACCTACCCCCTATGGCTACACCTTC. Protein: CASSAPGPTPYGYTF.